This T cell receptor beta chain derives from a study of T cells in Graves' hyperthyroidism and ophthalmopathy. Study-level background: The initial diagnosis was the point when peripheral blood was collected, ahead of any treatment.

Graves' hyperthyroidism showing no ophthalmopathy progression within 18 months was considered stable. Each diagnosis was grounded in clinical symptoms, serum thyroxine and TRAb, thyroid ultrasound, and orbital computed tomography. PBMCs were collected from a roughly 9.7 ml volume of fresh peripheral blood. Amplification of TCR beta CDR3 regions was performed using RNA transcripts as template. Initially, a first-round RT-PCR of the TCR CDR3 employed the HTBI primer set. In TCRdb, the multiplex PCR reads were re-called with MiXCR into one record per CDR3 protein. The profile covers fewer than 800,000 distinct CDR3 sequences, with roughly 15% appearing a single time and around 7.7% taken by the ten largest. This clonotype has a count of ten or more. Trimming pared 0 bases from V and 8 bases from J, leaving 10 bases between. Germline V CDR1 and CDR2: ENHRY, SYGVKD. This CDR3 comprises 14 residues.

Sequences were obtained from blood. V is TRBV10-3 and J is TRBJ1-4; tentatively, D is TRBD1 (5 bases). The TCR sequence derives from a man aged 18 to 30 with Graves' hyperthyroidism. CDR3 coding DNA: TGTGCCATCAGTGAGTCAACAGGTTACGAAAAACTGTTTTTT. This translates into CAISESTGYEKLFF.